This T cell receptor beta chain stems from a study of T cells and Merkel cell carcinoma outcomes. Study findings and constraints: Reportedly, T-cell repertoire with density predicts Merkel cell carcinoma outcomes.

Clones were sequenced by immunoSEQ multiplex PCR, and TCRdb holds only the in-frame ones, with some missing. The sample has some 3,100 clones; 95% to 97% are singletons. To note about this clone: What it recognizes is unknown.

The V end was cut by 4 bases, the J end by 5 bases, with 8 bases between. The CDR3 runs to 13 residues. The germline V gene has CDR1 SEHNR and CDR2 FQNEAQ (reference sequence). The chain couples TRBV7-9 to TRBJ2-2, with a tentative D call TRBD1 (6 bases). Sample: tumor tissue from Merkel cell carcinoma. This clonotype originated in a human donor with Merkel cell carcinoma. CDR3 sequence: CASSSTGTGELFF. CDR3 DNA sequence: TGTGCCAGCAGCTCCACAGGGACCGGGGAGCTGTTTTTT.